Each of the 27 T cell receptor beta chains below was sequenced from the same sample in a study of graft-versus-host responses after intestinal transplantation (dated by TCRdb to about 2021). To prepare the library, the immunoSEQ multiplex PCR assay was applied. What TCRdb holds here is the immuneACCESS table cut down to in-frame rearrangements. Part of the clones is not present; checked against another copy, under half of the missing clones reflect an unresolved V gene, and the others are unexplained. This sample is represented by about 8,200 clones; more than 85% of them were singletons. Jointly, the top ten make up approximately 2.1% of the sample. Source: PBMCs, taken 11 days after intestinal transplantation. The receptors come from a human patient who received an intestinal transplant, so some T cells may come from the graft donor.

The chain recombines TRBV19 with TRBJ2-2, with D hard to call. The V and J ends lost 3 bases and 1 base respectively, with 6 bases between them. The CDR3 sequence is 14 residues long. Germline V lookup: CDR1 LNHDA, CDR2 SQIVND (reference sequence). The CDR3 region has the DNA TGTGCCAGTAGTATCTCAGGGAACACCGGGGAGCTGTTTTTT. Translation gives CASSISGNTGELFF.

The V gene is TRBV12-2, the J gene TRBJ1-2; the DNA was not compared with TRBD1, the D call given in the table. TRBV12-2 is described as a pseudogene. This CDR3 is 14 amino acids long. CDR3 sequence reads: CASRLGWTVADYTF. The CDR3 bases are TGTGCAAGTCGCTTAGGGTGGACAGTGGCTGACTACACCTTC.

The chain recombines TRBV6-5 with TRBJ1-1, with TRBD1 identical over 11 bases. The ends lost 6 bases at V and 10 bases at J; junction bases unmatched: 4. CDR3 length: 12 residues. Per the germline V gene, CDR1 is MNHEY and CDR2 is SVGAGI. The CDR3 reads CASSAGQGVAFF. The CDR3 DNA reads TGTGCCAGCAGCGCGGGACAGGGGGTAGCTTTCTTT.

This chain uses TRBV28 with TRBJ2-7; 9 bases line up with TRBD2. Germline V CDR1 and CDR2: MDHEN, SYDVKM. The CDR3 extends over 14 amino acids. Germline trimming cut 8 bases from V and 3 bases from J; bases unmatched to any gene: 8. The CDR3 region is CASQGRGGVYEQYF. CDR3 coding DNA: TGTGCCAGCCAGGGGCGGGGGGGCGTCTACGAGCAGTACTTC.

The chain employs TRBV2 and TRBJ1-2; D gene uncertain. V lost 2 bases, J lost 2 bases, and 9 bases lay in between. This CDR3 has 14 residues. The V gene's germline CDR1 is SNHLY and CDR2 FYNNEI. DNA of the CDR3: TGTGCCAGCAGTGAACGGGAGGCCAACTATGGCTACACCTTC. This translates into CASSEREANYGYTF.

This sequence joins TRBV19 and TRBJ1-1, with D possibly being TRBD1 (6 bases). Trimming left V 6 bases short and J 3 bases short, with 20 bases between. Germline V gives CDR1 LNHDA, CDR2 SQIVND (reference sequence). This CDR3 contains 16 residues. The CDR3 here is CASSLNSGAWDTEAFF. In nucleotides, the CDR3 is TGTGCCAGTAGCCTAAACTCAGGGGCCTGGGACACTGAAGCTTTCTTT.

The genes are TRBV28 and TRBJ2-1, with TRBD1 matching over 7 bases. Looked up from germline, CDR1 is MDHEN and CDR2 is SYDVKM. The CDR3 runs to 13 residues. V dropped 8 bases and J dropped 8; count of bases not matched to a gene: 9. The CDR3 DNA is TGTGCCAGCTCCCGACAGGGCAGCGATGAGCAGTTCTTC. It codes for CASSRQGSDEQFF.

CDR3 nucleotides: TGTGCCAGCAGCGGCACAAGGGGCTATGGCTACACCTTC. The encoded protein is CASSGTRGYGYTF. The genes are TRBV11-3 and TRBJ1-2, with a possible D match to TRBD1 (5 bases). The germline CDR1 and CDR2 sequences are SGHNT and YENEEA. The CDR3 runs to 13 residues. The V and J ends lost 5 bases and 4 bases respectively, with 11 bases between them.

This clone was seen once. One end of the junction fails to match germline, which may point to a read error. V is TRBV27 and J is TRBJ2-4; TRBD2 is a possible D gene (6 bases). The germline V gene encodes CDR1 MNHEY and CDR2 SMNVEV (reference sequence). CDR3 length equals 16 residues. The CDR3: CAGSLFGGDGGSIQYF. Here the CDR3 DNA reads TGTGCCGGCAGTTTATTCGGGGGTGATGGGGGATCCATTCAGTACTTC.

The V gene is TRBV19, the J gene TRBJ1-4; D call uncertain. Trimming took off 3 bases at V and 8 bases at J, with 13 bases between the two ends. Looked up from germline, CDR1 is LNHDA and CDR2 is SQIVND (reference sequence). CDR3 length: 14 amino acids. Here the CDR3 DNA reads TGTGCCAGTAGTATTAGACTCTTGCGGGAAAAACTGTTTTTT. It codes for CASSIRLLREKLFF.

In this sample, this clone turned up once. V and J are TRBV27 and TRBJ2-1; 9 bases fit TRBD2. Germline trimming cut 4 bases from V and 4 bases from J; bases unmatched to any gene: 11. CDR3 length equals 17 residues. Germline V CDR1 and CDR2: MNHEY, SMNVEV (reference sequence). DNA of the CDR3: TGTGCCAGCAGTTCTCCTGGGCGGGAGGGCCGGTACAATGAGCAGTTCTTC. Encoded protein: CASSSPGREGRYNEQFF.

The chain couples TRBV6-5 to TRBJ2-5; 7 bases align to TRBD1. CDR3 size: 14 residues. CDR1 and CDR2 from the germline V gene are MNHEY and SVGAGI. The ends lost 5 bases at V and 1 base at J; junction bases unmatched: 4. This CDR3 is CASSLGTAQETQYF. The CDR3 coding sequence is TGTGCCAGCAGTCTCGGGACAGCCCAAGAGACCCAGTACTTC.

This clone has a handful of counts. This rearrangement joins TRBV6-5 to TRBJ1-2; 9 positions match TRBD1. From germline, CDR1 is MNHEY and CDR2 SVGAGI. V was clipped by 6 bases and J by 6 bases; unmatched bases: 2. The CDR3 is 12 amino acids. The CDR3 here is CASSRTGDGYTF. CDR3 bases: TGTGCCAGCAGCCGGACAGGGGATGGCTACACCTTC.

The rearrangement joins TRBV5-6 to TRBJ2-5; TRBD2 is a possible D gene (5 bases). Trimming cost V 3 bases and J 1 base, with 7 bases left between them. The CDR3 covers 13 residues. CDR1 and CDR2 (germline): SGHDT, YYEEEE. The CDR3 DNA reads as TGTGCCAGCAGCTCGGGATTCCAAGAGACCCAGTACTTC. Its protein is CASSSGFQETQYF.

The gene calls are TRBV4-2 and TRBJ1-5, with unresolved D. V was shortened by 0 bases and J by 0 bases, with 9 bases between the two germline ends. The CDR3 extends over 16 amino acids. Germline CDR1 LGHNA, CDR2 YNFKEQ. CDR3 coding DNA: TGTGCCAGCAGCCAAGACAGTTTTAATAGCAATCAGCCCCAGCATTTT. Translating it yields CASSQDSFNSNQPQHF.

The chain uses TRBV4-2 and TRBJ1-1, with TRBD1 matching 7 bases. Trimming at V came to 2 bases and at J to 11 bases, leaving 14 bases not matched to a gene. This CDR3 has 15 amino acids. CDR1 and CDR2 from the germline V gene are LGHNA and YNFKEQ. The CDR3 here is CASSQQDRAIDRAFF. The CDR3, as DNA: TGTGCCAGCAGCCAACAAGACAGGGCGATCGACCGCGCTTTCTTT.

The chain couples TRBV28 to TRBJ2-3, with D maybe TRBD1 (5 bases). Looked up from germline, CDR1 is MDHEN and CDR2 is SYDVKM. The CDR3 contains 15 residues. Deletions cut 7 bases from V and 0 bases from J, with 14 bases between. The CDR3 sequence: CASTPGLGSTDTQYF. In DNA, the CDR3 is TGTGCCAGCACTCCAGGGCTAGGGAGCACAGATACGCAGTATTTT. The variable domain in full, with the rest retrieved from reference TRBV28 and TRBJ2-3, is DVKVTQSSRYLVKRTGEKVFLECVQDMDHENMFWYRQDPGLGLRLIYFSYDVKMKEKGDIPEGYSVSREKKERFSLILESASTNQTSMYLCASTPGLGSTDTQYFGPGTRLTVL.

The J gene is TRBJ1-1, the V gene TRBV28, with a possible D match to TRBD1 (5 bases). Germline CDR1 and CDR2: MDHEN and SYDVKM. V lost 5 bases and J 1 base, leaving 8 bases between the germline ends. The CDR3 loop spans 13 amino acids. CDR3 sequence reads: CASSARENTEAFF. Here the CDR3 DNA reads TGTGCCAGCAGTGCCAGGGAGAACACTGAAGCTTTCTTT.

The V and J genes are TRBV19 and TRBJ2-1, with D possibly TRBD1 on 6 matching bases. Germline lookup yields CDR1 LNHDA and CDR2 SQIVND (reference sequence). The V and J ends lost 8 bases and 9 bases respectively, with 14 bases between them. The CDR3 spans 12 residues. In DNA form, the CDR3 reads TGTGCCAGTCTCTCCAGCAGGGGTGAGCAGTTCTTC. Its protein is CASLSSRGEQFF.

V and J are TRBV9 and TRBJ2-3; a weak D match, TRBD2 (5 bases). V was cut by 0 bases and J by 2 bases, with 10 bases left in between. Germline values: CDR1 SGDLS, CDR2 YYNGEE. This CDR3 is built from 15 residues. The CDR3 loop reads CASSVDGGYTDTQYF. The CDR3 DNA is TGTGCCAGCAGCGTAGATGGCGGGTACACAGATACGCAGTATTTT. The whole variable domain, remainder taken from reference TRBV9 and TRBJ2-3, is DSGVTQTPKHLITATGQRVTLRCSPRSGDLSVYWYQQSLDQGLQFLIQYYNGEERAKGNILERFSAQQFPDLHSELNLSSLELGDSALYFCASSVDGGYTDTQYFGPGTRLTVL.

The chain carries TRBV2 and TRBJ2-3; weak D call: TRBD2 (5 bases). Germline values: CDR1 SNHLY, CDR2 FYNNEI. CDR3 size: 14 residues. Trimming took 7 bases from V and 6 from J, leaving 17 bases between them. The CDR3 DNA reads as TGTGCCAGCATTTCGGAAATGAGGGCGGATACGCAGTATTTT. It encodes CASISEMRADTQYF. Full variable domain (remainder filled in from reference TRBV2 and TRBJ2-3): EPEVTQTPSHQVTQMGQEVILRCVPISNHLYFYWYRQILGQKVEFLVSFYNNEISEKSEIFDDQFSVERPDGSNFTLKIRSTKLEDSAMYFCASISEMRADTQYFGPGTRLTVL.

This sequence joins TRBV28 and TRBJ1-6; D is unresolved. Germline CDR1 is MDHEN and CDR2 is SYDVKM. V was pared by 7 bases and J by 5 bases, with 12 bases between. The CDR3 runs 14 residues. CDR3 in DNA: TGTGCCAGCACCTACCCCGGTGATAATTCACCCCTCCACTTT. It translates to CASTYPGDNSPLHF.

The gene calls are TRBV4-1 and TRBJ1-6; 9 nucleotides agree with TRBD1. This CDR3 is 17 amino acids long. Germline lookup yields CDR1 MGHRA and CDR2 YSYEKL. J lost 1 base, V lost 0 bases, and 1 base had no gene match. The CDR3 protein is CASSQEDRGSYNSPLHF. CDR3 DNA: TGCGCCAGCAGCCAAGAAGACAGGGGGTCCTATAATTCACCCCTCCACTTT.

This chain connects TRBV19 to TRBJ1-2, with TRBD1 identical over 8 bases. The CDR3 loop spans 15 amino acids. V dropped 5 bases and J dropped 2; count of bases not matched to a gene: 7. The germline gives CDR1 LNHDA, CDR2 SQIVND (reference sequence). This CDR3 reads CASSPGTGYNYGYTF. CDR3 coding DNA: TGTGCCAGTAGTCCCGGGACAGGTTACAACTATGGCTACACCTTC. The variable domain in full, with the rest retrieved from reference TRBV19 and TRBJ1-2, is DGGITQSPKYLFRKEGQNVTLSCEQNLNHDAMYWYRQDPGQGLRLIYYSQIVNDFQKGDIAEGYSVSREKKESFPLTVTSAQKNPTAFYLCASSPGTGYNYGYTFGSGTRLTVV.

The CDR3 reads CATGGPPNTEAFF. DNA of the CDR3: TGTGCCACCGGGGGGCCGCCGAACACTGAAGCTTTCTTT. The chain couples TRBV28 to TRBJ1-1; a possible D gene is TRBD1 (6 bases). V was cut by 10 bases and J by 1 base, with 13 bases left in between. Germline lookup yields CDR1 MDHEN and CDR2 SYDVKM. The CDR3 is made up of 13 amino acids.

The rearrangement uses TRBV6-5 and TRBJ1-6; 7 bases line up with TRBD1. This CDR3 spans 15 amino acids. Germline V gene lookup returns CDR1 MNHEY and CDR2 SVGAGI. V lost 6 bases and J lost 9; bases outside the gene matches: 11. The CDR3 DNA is TGTGCCAGCAGCCCCCGGGACAGCGGCCTTTCACCCCTCCACTTT. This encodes CASSPRDSGLSPLHF.

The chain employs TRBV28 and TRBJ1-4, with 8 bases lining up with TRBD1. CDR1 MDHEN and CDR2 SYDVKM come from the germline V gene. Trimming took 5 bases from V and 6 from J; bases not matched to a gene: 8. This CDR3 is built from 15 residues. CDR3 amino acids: CASSGWAGGYEKLFF. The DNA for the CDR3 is TGTGCCAGCAGTGGGTGGGCAGGGGGCTATGAAAAACTGTTTTTT. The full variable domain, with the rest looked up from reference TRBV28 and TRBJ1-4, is DVKVTQSSRYLVKRTGEKVFLECVQDMDHENMFWYRQDPGLGLRLIYFSYDVKMKEKGDIPEGYSVSREKKERFSLILESASTNQTSMYLCASSGWAGGYEKLFFGSGTQLSVL.